Each of the 6 T cell receptor beta chains below was sequenced from the same sample in a study of T cells in Graves' hyperthyroidism and ophthalmopathy. RNA transcripts were the template for amplifying TCR beta CDR3 regions. Carried out on the TCR CDR3, a first-round RT-PCR used the HTBI primer set. TCRdb re-derived calls from the multiplex PCR reads in MiXCR, one entry per CDR3 protein. The table lists 600,000 or so distinct CDR3 sequences, 46% of them singletons. The specimen was peripheral blood or thyroid tissue (not recorded which). The source is a woman in her late teens or twenties with Graves' hyperthyroidism.

In this sample, this clonotype turned up a few times. The chain uses TRBV7-3 and TRBJ1-2, with TRBD1 as a possible D gene (5 bases). The CDR3 runs 15 residues. CDR1 is SGHTA and CDR2 is FQGTGA in the germline V gene. The V end lost 2 bases, the J end lost 4 bases, and 14 bases lay between the germline ends. CDR3 DNA sequence: TGTGCCAGCAGCTTAGGGGTTCAGGGCGCCTATGGCTACACCTTC. As protein: CASSLGVQGAYGYTF.

This clonotype has only a few counts. This rearrangement joins TRBV19 to TRBJ2-7; D gene unclear. This CDR3 has 16 amino acids. Germline CDR1 and CDR2: LNHDA and SQIVND (reference sequence). V was pared by 3 bases and J by 3 bases, with 18 bases between. Here the CDR3 DNA reads TGTGCCAGTAGTATCGGTGGCCGGATTAGTGGCTACGAGCAGTACTTC. It is translated as CASSIGGRISGYEQYF.

J is TRBJ1-1 and V is TRBV25-1, with a weak D call TRBD1 (6 bases). V lost 7 bases and J lost 4, with 10 bases in between. The CDR3 is made up of 12 amino acids. Germline values: CDR1 MGHDK, CDR2 SYGVNS. The CDR3 loop reads CASKGGGTEAFF. CDR3 DNA: TGTGCCAGCAAGGGGGGGGGCACTGAAGCTTTCTTT.

As for this clonotype: A much larger clone is a single base away; this may be a read error. V and J are TRBV7-6 and TRBJ2-5; D ambiguous. The CDR3 loop spans 15 amino acids. The V gene lost 1 base and the J gene lost 0 bases, with 9 bases spanning the gap. Germline V CDR1 and CDR2: SGHVS, FNYEAQ. The CDR3 sequence: CASSLEWADQETQYF. The DNA for the CDR3 is TGTGCCAGCAGCTTAGAGTGGGCGGACCAAGAGACCCAGTACTTC.

Details on this clonotype: A read error may explain this, as a much larger clone is one base away. The V call is TRBV10-3, the J call TRBJ1-2; no clear D. In germline, CDR1 is ENHRY, CDR2 SYGVKD. CDR3 size: 13 residues. The CDR3 here is CAISELENYGYTF. Here the CDR3 DNA reads TGCGCCATCAGTGAGCTTGAGAACTATGGCTACACCTTC.

The J gene is TRBJ1-2, the V gene TRBV25-1, with 10 bases lining up with TRBD1. The germline gives CDR1 MGHDK, CDR2 SYGVNS. Germline trimming cut 3 bases from V and 3 bases from J; bases unmatched to any gene: 13. The CDR3 has 18 amino acids. The CDR3 DNA reads TGTGCCAGCAGTGACCCCCGGACAGGGGGACACCTGGACTATGGCTACACCTTC. Translation: CASSDPRTGGHLDYGYTF.